A single sample gave rise to the 32 T cell receptor beta chains below, sequenced in a study of cytomegalovirus exposure and HLA in healthy donors. Clones were sequenced by immunoSEQ multiplex PCR, and TCRdb holds only the in-frame ones, with some missing. The sample carries 60,000 to 65,000 clones, 90% to 95% recorded once. Sequenced input: PBMCs. These receptors were obtained from a woman aged 18-35 years in good health and CMV-seropositive.

This clone was found many times. V usage is TRBV19 and J usage is TRBJ2-1; 8 nucleotides match TRBD2. Trimming at V came to 11 bases and at J to 5 bases, leaving 11 bases not matched to a gene. CDR3 length: 14 residues. The germline gives CDR1 LNHDA, CDR2 SQIVND (reference sequence). The CDR3 loop reads CAACAGGLDNEQFF. DNA of the CDR3: TGTGCCGCCTGTGCGGGGGGTTTGGACAATGAGCAGTTCTTC.

The chain recombines TRBV5-1 with TRBJ2-1; perhaps TRBD2 as D (5 bases). The CDR3 contains 12 residues. In germline, CDR1 is SGHRS, CDR2 YFSETQ. Between the trimmed V and J ends, which lost 4 bases and 12 bases, there was a span of 14 bases. CDR3 region: CASSPGGVGQFF. The CDR3 DNA reads TGCGCCAGCAGCCCAGGAGGAGTCGGGCAGTTCTTC. Variable domain in full (rest from reference TRBV5-1 and TRBJ2-1): KAGVTQTPRYLIKTRGQQVTLSCSPISGHRSVSWYQQTPGQGLQFLFEYFSETQRNKGNFPGRFSGRQFSNSRSEMNVSTLELGDSALYLCASSPGGVGQFFGPGTRLTVL.

J is TRBJ2-1 and V is TRBV30; TRBD2 matches at 10 bases. CDR3 length equals 16 residues. J gave up 3 bases and V 0 bases, and 5 bases lay outside the gene matches. Germline V CDR1 and CDR2: GTSNPN, SVGIG (reference sequence). The CDR3 spells CAWSVHGTSVYNEQFF. In DNA, the CDR3 is TGTGCCTGGAGTGTACACGGGACTAGCGTCTACAATGAGCAGTTCTTC.

This chain links TRBV5-6 with TRBJ2-7, with D possibly TRBD1 on 7 matching bases. The V and J ends lost 1 base and 6 bases respectively, with 14 bases between them. The CDR3 is 14 amino acids. Per the germline V gene, CDR1 is SGHDT and CDR2 is YYEEEE. The CDR3 is CASSLQGGKIEQYF. The CDR3 DNA follows: TGTGCCAGCAGCTTGCAGGGGGGAAAGATCGAGCAGTACTTC.

In this sample, this clone turned up once. The rearrangement joins TRBV19 to TRBJ2-7; tentatively, D is TRBD1 (5 bases). The V end was cut by 3 bases, the J end by 2 bases, with 11 bases between. This CDR3 spans 14 amino acids. The germline V gene encodes CDR1 LNHDA and CDR2 SQIVND (reference sequence). DNA of the CDR3: TGTGCCAGTAGTATCAAGCGCAGGGCCTACGAGCAGTACTTC. It translates to CASSIKRRAYEQYF.

This chain connects TRBV19 to TRBJ1-2, with 8 bases lining up with TRBD1. V shed 3 bases, J shed 4 bases, and the junction held 10 bases outside the gene matches. The length of the CDR3 is 16 residues. From germline, CDR1 is LNHDA and CDR2 SQIVND (reference sequence). DNA of the CDR3: TGTGCCAGTAGTATTGGGGCCAGGGGGCGCGGCTATGGCTACACCTTC. Amino acid sequence: CASSIGARGRGYGYTF.

The chain links TRBV6-6 to TRBJ2-7; D is perhaps TRBD2 (6 bases). The CDR3 has 16 amino acids. The germline gives CDR1 MNHNY, CDR2 SVGAGI (reference sequence). The V and J ends lost 4 bases and 0 bases respectively, with 16 bases between them. Here the CDR3 DNA reads TGTGCCAGCAGTTGGGGGACTCCCCCTTTCTCCTACGAGCAGTACTTC. It translates to CASSWGTPPFSYEQYF.

The chain has TRBV18 and TRBJ2-5; 8 nucleotides agree with TRBD1. The CDR3 consists of 16 residues. V shed 2 bases and J 4 bases; nucleotides not matched to a gene: 9. The germline V gene encodes CDR1 KGHSH and CDR2 LQKENI. This chain's CDR3 is CASSPRPGGSGETQYF. CDR3 bases: TGTGCCAGCTCACCAAGGCCAGGGGGCTCTGGAGAGACCCAGTACTTC.

This sequence joins TRBV4-1 and TRBJ2-1; tentative D call: TRBD1 (7 bases). The CDR3 length is 14 residues. Per the germline V gene, CDR1 is MGHRA and CDR2 is YSYEKL. V was cut by 6 bases and J by 6 bases, with 15 bases left in between. The CDR3 bases are TGCGCCAGCAGGTTGCGGCAGGGGGGCAATGAGCAGTTCTTC. Its protein product is CASRLRQGGNEQFF.

V and J are TRBV30 and TRBJ1-5; no definite D call. The germline V and J ends were trimmed by 0 bases and 3 bases, with 9 bases remaining between them. CDR1 GTSNPN and CDR2 SVGIG come from the germline V gene (reference sequence). This CDR3 is built from 14 residues. In nucleotides, the CDR3 is TGTGCCTGGAGTGTACAGACGTTCAATCAGCCCCAGCATTTT. This codes for CAWSVQTFNQPQHF.

The V and J genes are TRBV6-1 and TRBJ2-7; 8 bases align to TRBD2. CDR3 length equals 15 residues. The germline CDR1 and CDR2 sequences are MNHNS and SASEGT. V shed 6 bases, J shed 2 bases, and the junction held 9 bases outside the gene matches. CDR3 nucleotides: TGTGCCAGCAGACCCACTAGCGGTCAACCCTACGAGCAGTACTTC. Encoded protein: CASRPTSGQPYEQYF.

V gene TRBV7-9 combines with J gene TRBJ1-4; maybe TRBD1 (6 bases). Germline lookup yields CDR1 SEHNR and CDR2 FQNEAQ (reference sequence). This CDR3 region has 18 residues. Trimming took off 5 bases at V and 0 bases at J, with 19 bases between the two ends. The CDR3 DNA is TGTGCCAGCAGCCCAAGACAGGAGGTTTTCGCAACTAATGAAAAACTGTTTTTT. It specifies CASSPRQEVFATNEKLFF. The full variable domain, completed using reference TRBV7-9 and TRBJ1-4, is DTGVSQNPRHKITKRGQNVTFRCDPISEHNRLYWYRQTLGQGPEFLTYFQNEAQLEKSRLLSDRFSAERPKGSFSTLEIQRTEQGDSAMYLCASSPRQEVFATNEKLFFGSGTQLSVL.

The CDR3 here is CASSVAGQTYEQYF. The DNA of the CDR3 is TGTGCCAGCAGTGTCGCGGGACAGACCTACGAGCAGTACTTC. V is TRBV27 and J is TRBJ2-7; D may be TRBD1 (7 bases). This CDR3 has 14 amino acids. V was trimmed by 5 bases and J by 2 bases, leaving 13 bases between them. Per germline, CDR1 MNHEY and CDR2 SMNVEV (reference sequence).

CDR3 region: CASSLGELFF. As DNA, the CDR3 is TGTGCCAGCAGTCTCGGGGAGCTGTTTTTT. The chain has TRBV2 and TRBJ2-2; D is ambiguous. CDR1 is SNHLY and CDR2 is FYNNEI in the germline V gene. The germline V and J ends were trimmed by 5 bases and 7 bases, with 2 bases remaining between them. There are 10 residues in the CDR3.

The genes are TRBV30 and TRBJ1-5; 8 positions match TRBD1. This CDR3 contains 13 residues. J lost 4 bases, V lost 2 bases, and 1 base had no gene match. Germline values: CDR1 GTSNPN, CDR2 SVGIG (reference sequence). The CDR3 is CAWSQGANQPQHF. The DNA for the CDR3 is TGTGCCTGGAGTCAGGGGGCTAATCAGCCCCAGCATTTT.

The DNA for the CDR3 is TGTGCCAGCAGCTTGGACAGCTACAATGAGCAGTTCTTC. Translating it yields CASSLDSYNEQFF. The gene calls are TRBV11-2 and TRBJ2-1; D is possibly TRBD1 (6 bases). The CDR3 sequence is 13 residues long. V gave up 3 bases and J gave up 3 bases, with 6 bases separating them. Germline V gene sequence: CDR1 SGHAT, CDR2 FQNNGV.

The chain recombines TRBV27 with TRBJ2-1, with D perhaps TRBD2 (5 bases). The CDR3 loop spans 14 amino acids. Germline CDR1 MNHEY, CDR2 SMNVEV (reference sequence). The ends were cut back, 5 bases at V and 5 bases at J, with 13 bases in the middle. The CDR3 coding sequence is TGTGCCAGCAGTCTAGCCACTCACAACAATGAGCAGTTCTTC. Translating it yields CASSLATHNNEQFF.

In DNA form, the CDR3 reads TGTGCCAGCAGCCTTTTAACAGGGATGAACACTGAAGCTTTCTTT. Residues: CASSLLTGMNTEAFF. V and J are TRBV7-2 and TRBJ1-1; D might be TRBD1 (6 bases). Germline V gene data show CDR1 as SGHTA and CDR2 as FQGNSA. V dropped 5 bases and J dropped 0 bases, with 13 bases sitting between them. The CDR3 covers 15 residues.

This chain links TRBV7-2 with TRBJ1-3; unclear D gene. Germline V gene lookup returns CDR1 SGHTA and CDR2 FQGNSA. This CDR3 is built from 17 residues. V lost 1 base and J lost 2, with 15 bases in between. CDR3 sequence: CASSLDFALGAGNTIYF. In DNA form, the CDR3 reads TGTGCCAGCAGCTTAGACTTCGCCCTGGGAGCTGGAAACACCATATATTTT.

V and J are TRBV9 and TRBJ1-4; D gene unclear. From germline, CDR1 is SGDLS and CDR2 YYNGEE. V was shortened by 0 bases and J by 7 bases, with 19 bases between the two germline ends. This CDR3 has 17 amino acids. CDR3 residues: CASSVGTSGNSGEKLFF. The DNA for the CDR3 is TGTGCCAGCAGCGTAGGTACTTCGGGAAACTCGGGTGAAAAACTGTTTTTT.

The CDR3 DNA reads TGTGCCAGTAGTCTCCGGACAGGGGTGTTATCCTACGAGCAGTACTTC. Its translation is CASSLRTGVLSYEQYF. The V gene is TRBV19, the J gene TRBJ2-7; 9 bases are shared with TRBD1. Germline V gene lookup returns CDR1 LNHDA and CDR2 SQIVND (reference sequence). Trimming took 5 bases from V and 1 from J; bases not matched to a gene: 9. CDR3 size: 16 residues.

The J gene is TRBJ2-7, the V gene TRBV11-2, with 9 nucleotides matching TRBD2. Per germline, CDR1 SGHAT and CDR2 FQNNGV. V was clipped by 2 bases and J by 2 bases; unmatched bases: 10. The length of the CDR3 is 17 residues. The CDR3 DNA reads as TGTGCCAGCAGCTTATCCACGGCTAGCGGGACCACCTACGAGCAGTACTTC. It is translated as CASSLSTASGTTYEQYF.

This chain connects TRBV19 to TRBJ1-4, with no clear D. The CDR3 has 14 residues. Trimming took off 5 bases at V and 8 bases at J, with 15 bases between the two ends. Germline V lookup: CDR1 LNHDA, CDR2 SQIVND (reference sequence). The CDR3 bases are TGTGCCAGTAGTCCTCTACTACCTGAAGAAAAACTGTTTTTT. Its translation: CASSPLLPEEKLFF.

The rearrangement joins TRBV5-1 to TRBJ2-2; possible D gene TRBD1, 6 bases. CDR3 length equals 13 residues. V was pared by 5 bases and J by 7 bases, with 12 bases between. Germline V lookup: CDR1 SGHRS, CDR2 YFSETQ. DNA for the CDR3: TGCGCCAGCAGGACAGGTAACGACGGGGAGCTGTTTTTT. Residues: CASRTGNDGELFF.

The gene calls are TRBV28 and TRBJ2-2, with 13 bases identical to TRBD2. The germline CDR1 and CDR2 sequences are MDHEN and SYDVKM. The V and J ends lost 2 bases and 7 bases, in that order; junction bases with no gene match: 4. The CDR3 length is 16 residues. The CDR3 loop is CASSLDRTSGSGELFF. The CDR3 DNA reads TGTGCCAGCAGTTTAGACAGGACTAGCGGGAGCGGGGAGCTGTTTTTT.

The chain is built from TRBV7-6 and TRBJ2-5; 13 bases map to TRBD2. V shed 5 bases and J 3 bases; nucleotides not matched to a gene: 3. The CDR3 is 15 residues long. Per the germline V gene, CDR1 is SGHVS and CDR2 is FNYEAQ. The CDR3 nucleotides read TGTGCCAGCAGCCCCGGACTAGCGGGAGAAGAGACCCAGTACTTC. Translating it yields CASSPGLAGEETQYF.

The gene calls are TRBV9 and TRBJ1-2; no firm D call. The CDR3 is made up of 12 amino acids. The V and J ends lost 2 bases and 5 bases respectively, with 7 bases between them. Looked up from germline, CDR1 is SGDLS and CDR2 is YYNGEE. The CDR3 reads CASSVQAYGYTF. As DNA, the CDR3 is TGTGCCAGCAGCGTCCAGGCGTATGGCTACACCTTC.

The V and J genes are TRBV15 and TRBJ1-5, with no clear D. Germline lookup yields CDR1 LNHNV and CDR2 YYDKDF (reference sequence). The ends were cut back, 5 bases at V and 0 bases at J, with 8 bases in the middle. The CDR3 consists of 14 residues. The CDR3 is CATSSRVSNQPQHF. CDR3 DNA sequence: TGTGCCACCAGCTCACGGGTTAGCAATCAGCCCCAGCATTTT.

This chain links TRBV7-9 with TRBJ1-3; possibly TRBD1 for D (6 bases). Germline V lookup: CDR1 SEHNR, CDR2 FQNEAQ (reference sequence). Trimming left V 6 bases short and J 0 bases short, with 6 bases between. CDR3 length: 13 residues. CDR3 residues: CASRQGSGNTIYF. The CDR3, as DNA: TGTGCCAGCAGACAGGGCTCTGGAAACACCATATATTTT.

The V and J genes are TRBV5-5 and TRBJ1-3; tentatively, D is TRBD1 (6 bases). CDR1 is SGHKS, CDR2 YYEKEE, per germline (reference sequence). Trimming took off 6 bases at V and 7 bases at J, with 26 bases between the two ends. The CDR3 extends over 17 amino acids. CDR3: CASTRDAGAAVSNTIYF. The CDR3 nucleotides are TGTGCCAGCACCAGAGACGCAGGGGCCGCGGTATCTAACACCATATATTTT.

The V gene is TRBV5-1, the J gene TRBJ2-2, with TRBD2 matching 10 bases. V shed 4 bases, J shed 1 base, and the junction held 4 bases outside the gene matches. The germline gives CDR1 SGHRS, CDR2 YFSETQ. This CDR3 region has 16 residues. The CDR3 spells CASSTRLAGNTGELFF. The CDR3 DNA follows: TGCGCCAGCAGCACTAGACTAGCGGGGAACACCGGGGAGCTGTTTTTT.

The chain uses TRBV9 and TRBJ1-3; the D is unclear. V gave up 0 bases and J gave up 1 base, with 11 bases separating them. CDR1 and CDR2 from the germline V gene are SGDLS and YYNGEE. The CDR3 has 16 amino acids. CDR3 loop: CASSVASLQSGNTIYF. CDR3 DNA sequence: TGTGCCAGCAGCGTAGCATCTCTCCAGTCTGGAAACACCATATATTTT.